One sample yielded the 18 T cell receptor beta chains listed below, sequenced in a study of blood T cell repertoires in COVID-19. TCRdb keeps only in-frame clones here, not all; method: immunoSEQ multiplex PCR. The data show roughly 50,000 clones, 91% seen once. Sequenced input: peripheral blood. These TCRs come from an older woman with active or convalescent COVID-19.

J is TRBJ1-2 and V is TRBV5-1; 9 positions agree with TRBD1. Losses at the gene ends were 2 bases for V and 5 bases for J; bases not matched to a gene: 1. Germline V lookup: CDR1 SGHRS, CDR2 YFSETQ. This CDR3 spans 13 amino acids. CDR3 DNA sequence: TGCGCCAGCAGCTTTGGGACAGGGTATGGCTACACCTTC. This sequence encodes CASSFGTGYGYTF.

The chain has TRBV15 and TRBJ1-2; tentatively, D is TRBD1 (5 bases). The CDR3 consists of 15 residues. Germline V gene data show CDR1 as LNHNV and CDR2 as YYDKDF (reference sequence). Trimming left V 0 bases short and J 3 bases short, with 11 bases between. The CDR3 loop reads CATSRDSGPDYGYTF. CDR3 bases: TGTGCCACCAGCAGAGATTCAGGGCCCGACTATGGCTACACCTTC.

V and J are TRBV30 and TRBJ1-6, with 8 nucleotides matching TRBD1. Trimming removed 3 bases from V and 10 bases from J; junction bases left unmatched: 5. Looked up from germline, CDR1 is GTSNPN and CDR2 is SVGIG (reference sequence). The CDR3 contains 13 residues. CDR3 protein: CAWREDRVSPLHF. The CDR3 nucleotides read TGTGCCTGGAGAGAGGACAGGGTGTCACCCCTCCACTTT.

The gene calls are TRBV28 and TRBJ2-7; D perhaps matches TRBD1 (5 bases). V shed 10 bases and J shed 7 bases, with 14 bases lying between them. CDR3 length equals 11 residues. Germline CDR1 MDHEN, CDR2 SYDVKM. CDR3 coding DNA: TGTGCCACCCAGTACAGGTATGAGCAGTACTTC. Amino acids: CATQYRYEQYF. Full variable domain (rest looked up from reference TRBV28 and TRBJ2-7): DVKVTQSSRYLVKRTGEKVFLECVQDMDHENMFWYRQDPGLGLRLIYFSYDVKMKEKGDIPEGYSVSREKKERFSLILESASTNQTSMYLCATQYRYEQYFGPGTRLTVT.

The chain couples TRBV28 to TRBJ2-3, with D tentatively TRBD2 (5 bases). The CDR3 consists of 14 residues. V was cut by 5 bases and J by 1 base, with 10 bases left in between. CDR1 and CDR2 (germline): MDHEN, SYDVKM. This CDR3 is CASSPADRTDTQYF. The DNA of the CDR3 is TGTGCCAGCAGTCCAGCGGATCGCACAGATACGCAGTATTTT.

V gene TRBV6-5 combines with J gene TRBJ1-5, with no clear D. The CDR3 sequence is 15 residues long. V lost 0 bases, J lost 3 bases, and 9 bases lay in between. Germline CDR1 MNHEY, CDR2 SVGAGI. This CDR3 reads CASSYSSVNNQPQHF. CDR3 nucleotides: TGTGCCAGCAGTTACTCTTCGGTTAACAATCAGCCCCAGCATTTT.

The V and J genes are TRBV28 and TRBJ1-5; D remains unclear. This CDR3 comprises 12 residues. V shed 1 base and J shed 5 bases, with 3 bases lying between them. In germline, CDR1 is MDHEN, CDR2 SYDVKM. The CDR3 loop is CASSLSDQPQHF. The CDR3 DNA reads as TGTGCCAGCAGTTTATCAGATCAGCCCCAGCATTTT.

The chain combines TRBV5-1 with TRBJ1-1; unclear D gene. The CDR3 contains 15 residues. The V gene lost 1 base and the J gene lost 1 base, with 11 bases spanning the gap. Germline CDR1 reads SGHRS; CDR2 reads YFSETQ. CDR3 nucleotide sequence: TGCGCCAGCAGCTTGATTCCTTTCAGGAACACTGAAGCTTTCTTT. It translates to CASSLIPFRNTEAFF.

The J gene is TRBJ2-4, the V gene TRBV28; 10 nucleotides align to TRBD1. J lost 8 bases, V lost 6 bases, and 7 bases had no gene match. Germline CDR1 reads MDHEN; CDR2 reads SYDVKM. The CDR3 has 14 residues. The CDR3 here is CASSSPGTGDIQYF. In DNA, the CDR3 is TGTGCCAGCAGCTCCCCAGGGACAGGGGACATTCAGTACTTC.

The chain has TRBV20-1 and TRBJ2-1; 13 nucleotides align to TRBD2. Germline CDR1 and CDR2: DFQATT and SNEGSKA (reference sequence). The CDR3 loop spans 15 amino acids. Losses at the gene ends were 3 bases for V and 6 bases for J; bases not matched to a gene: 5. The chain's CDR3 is CSASSGTSGINEQFF. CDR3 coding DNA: TGCAGTGCTAGTTCCGGGACTAGCGGGATCAATGAGCAGTTCTTC.

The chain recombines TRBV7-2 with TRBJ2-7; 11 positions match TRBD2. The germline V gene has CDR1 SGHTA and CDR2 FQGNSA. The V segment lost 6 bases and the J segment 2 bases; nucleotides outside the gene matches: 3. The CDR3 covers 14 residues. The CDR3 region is CASRTSGGPYEQYF. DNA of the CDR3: TGTGCCAGCAGAACTAGCGGGGGACCCTACGAGCAGTACTTC.

CDR3 loop: CASSRRQTSGNTIYF. CDR3 nucleotide sequence: TGTGCCAGTAGTAGGCGGCAAACCTCTGGAAACACCATATATTTT. The chain links TRBV19 to TRBJ1-3; no definite D call. The V gene's germline CDR1 is LNHDA and CDR2 SQIVND (reference sequence). Trimming pared 4 bases from V and 0 bases from J, leaving 10 bases between. There are 15 residues in the CDR3.

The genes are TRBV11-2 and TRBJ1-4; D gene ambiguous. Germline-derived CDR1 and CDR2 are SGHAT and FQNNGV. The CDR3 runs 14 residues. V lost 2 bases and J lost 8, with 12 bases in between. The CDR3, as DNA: TGTGCCAGCAGCTTAATCGGGGTAGAAGAAAAACTGTTTTTT. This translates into CASSLIGVEEKLFF.

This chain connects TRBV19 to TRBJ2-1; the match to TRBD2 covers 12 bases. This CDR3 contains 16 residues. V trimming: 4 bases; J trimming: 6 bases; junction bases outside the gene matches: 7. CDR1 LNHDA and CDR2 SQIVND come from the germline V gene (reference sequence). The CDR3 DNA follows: TGTGCCAGTAGTAAAGGGGGACTAGCGGGTTTCAATGAGCAGTTCTTC. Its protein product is CASSKGGLAGFNEQFF.

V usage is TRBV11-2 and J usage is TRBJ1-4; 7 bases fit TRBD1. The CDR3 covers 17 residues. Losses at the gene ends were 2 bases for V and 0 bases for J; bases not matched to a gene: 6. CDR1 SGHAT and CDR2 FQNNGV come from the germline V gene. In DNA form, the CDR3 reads TGTGCCAGCAGCTTACGAAGGGGGCGTGCAACTAATGAAAAACTGTTTTTT. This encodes CASSLRRGRATNEKLFF.

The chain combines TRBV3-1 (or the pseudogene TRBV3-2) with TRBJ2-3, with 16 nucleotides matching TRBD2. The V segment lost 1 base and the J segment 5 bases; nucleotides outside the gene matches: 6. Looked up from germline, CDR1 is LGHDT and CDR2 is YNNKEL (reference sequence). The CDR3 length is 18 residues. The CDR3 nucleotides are TGTGCCAGCAGCCAAGGCTCCGGGACTAGCGGGAGGGAAGATACGCAGTATTTT. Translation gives CASSQGSGTSGREDTQYF.

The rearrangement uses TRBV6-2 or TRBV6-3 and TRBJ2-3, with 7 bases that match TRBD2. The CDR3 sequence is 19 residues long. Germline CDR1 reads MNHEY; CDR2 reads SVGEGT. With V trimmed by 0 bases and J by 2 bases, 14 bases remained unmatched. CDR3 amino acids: CASSYSIDPQREDTDTQYF. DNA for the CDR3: TGTGCCAGCAGTTACTCGATTGATCCTCAGCGGGAAGACACAGATACGCAGTATTTT.

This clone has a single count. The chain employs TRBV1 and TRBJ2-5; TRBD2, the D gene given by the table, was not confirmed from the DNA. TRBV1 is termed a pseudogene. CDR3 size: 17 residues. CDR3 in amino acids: CTSSQRSLAGVQETQYF. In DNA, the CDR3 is TGCACCAGCAGCCAACGGTCCTTAGCGGGGGTTCAAGAGACCCAGTACTTC.